This T cell receptor beta chain was found in a study of regulatory T cells in long-lasting Graves disease (dated by TCRdb to 2020 to 2023). About the study as a whole: Persistent Graves' disease was defined as antithyroid drug treatment for over 5 years with persistently positive TSH receptor autoantibodies. Patients with persistent Graves' disease were compared with patients with newly diagnosed Graves' disease using TCR sequencing and RNA sequencing of peripheral blood. The study took place in China and was registered as a clinical trial. A total of about 35 samples underwent TCR sequencing: around 13 from persistent and about 20 from newly diagnosed Graves' disease patients. In the clinical cohort, patients with persistent Graves' disease had used antithyroid drugs for an average of roughly ten years.

The germline V gene supplies CDR1 SGHVS and CDR2 FQNEAQ. At the junction V is shortened by 5 bases and J by 4 bases; bases outside the gene matches: 3. The CDR3, from cysteine to phenylalanine, totals 13 residues. Solely the CDR3 DNA is kept, with 39 bases framed from the first base. Broader findings and caveats from the paper: The authors acknowledged the small sample size as a limitation that may reduce accuracy. Patients with persistent disease shared more public clonotypes (over 2,500) than newly diagnosed patients did (around 1,000). Compared with newly diagnosed patients, patients with persistent Graves' disease had lower TCR Shannon entropy and fewer highly expanded clones, which suggests clonal expansion. Preferential use of TRBV28, TRBJ1-2 and TRBJ2-5 was observed in persistent disease, whereas TRBV20-1 and TRBJ2-1 were favored in newly diagnosed disease. The study examined only peripheral blood because the primary lesion, thyroid tissue, could not be accessed. Sequencing and analysis were restricted to the TCR beta chain.

This clonotype was detected many times. It has no known antigen specificity. No base qualities exist here, and no much larger clone lies one base off it. Per the publication, the time point label means: persistent/refractory GD, antithyroid drugs over 5 years with positive TRAb. For both TCR sequencing and RNA sequencing, RNA was extracted from PBMCs in TRIzol. The diagnosis of Graves' disease was made according to American Thyroid Association guidelines. The patients came from an endocrinology department in Xi'an, China. Each patient gave about 9.1 milliliters of peripheral blood, collected in an EDTA anticoagulant tube. Ficoll Paque Plus density gradient separation was used to isolate PBMCs, and no further T cell sorting was done. An Agilent 2100 Bioanalyzer and agarose gel were used to check RNA quality, and a NanoDrop 2000 was used to measure RNA concentration. The library was produced with multiplex PCR. Sequenced on an Illumina HiSeq 4000. CDR3 regions were amplified by Arm-PCR with iRepertoire HTBI primers to construct TCR beta libraries. Before sequencing, the PCR products underwent gel purification. The authors' pipeline ran thus. A total of 62 TRBV and some 15 TRBJ segments were identified across samples and were used for gene usage analysis of CDR3 amino acid clonotypes. COPE and FqMerger were used to merge the filtered high-quality paired reads into contigs. BLAST was used to align contigs to the IMGT TRBV, TRBD and TRBJ reference genes, and CDR3 was defined following IMGT. Clonotypes above 0.1% frequency were classified as highly expanded clones. Shannon entropy served as the measure of repertoire diversity, while the Gini coefficient captured V-J evenness. Public clonotypes were defined as clonotypes shared by more than one individual. TCRdb trimmed the raw reads at Q25, called clones with MiXCR and kept productive beta chains. One record per CDR3 amino acid sequence lists the most common genes and DNA. For this entry, the V and J calls and clone size follow TCRdb and not the study's own pipeline. Within this sample are fewer than 550,000 distinct CDR3 sequences, with 20% to 25% of them counted one time only. Roughly 7% of the sample comes from the top ten.

This chain joins TRBV7-8 to TRBJ2-5; 8 bases in the middle match TRBD2. The TCR comes from a female donor with Graves disease. The material sequenced was peripheral blood mononuclear cells (PBMCs), taken when the disease was refractory, from a patient treated with antithyroid drugs. The DNA sequence reads TGTGCCAGCAGCCAGCTAGCGGGAGAGACCCAGTACTTC. Its amino acids are CASSQLAGETQYF.